The T cell receptor (beta chain) described here comes from a study of vaccination effects on CD4 cells after COVID-19. Clones were read by immunoSEQ multiplex PCR, and TCRdb kept only the in-frame ones, dropping some. There are roughly 50,000 clones in the sample; 65% to 80% occur only once, and about 5% lies in the top ten. The CDR3 has 16 amino acids. Unmatched junction bases numbered 4, after V lost 4 bases and J lost 4 bases. Germline CDR1 and CDR2: LNHDA and SQIVND (reference sequence). In regard to this clone: As yet, its antigen is unknown.

The culture ran for around 10 days before CD4+ T cells were isolated. Sequencing used CD4+ T cells from PBMCs cultured without peptide, obtained before COVID-19 vaccination. This clonotype originated in a human donor who received a COVID-19 vaccine. The rearrangement links TRBV19 to TRBJ2-3; the match to TRBD2 covers 14 bases. DNA of the CDR3: TGTGCCAGTAGTACGGGACTAGCGGGAGTTTCAGATACGCAGTATTTT. Translating it yields CASSTGLAGVSDTQYF.